This record concerns one TCR beta chain sequence. The antigen remains undetermined. CDR1 is SGHRS, CDR2 YFSETQ, per germline. Trimming cost V 2 bases and J 3 bases, with 10 bases left between them. This CDR3 spans 14 amino acids. The data were taken from a study of cytomegalovirus exposure and HLA in healthy donors. Vbeta (60) and Jbeta (13) primers were used in the PCR. Assay: immunoSEQ multiplex PCR; the TCRdb copy retains only in-frame clones and omits some. Of roughly 190,000 clones in the sample, under 85% are singletons; the top ten hold less than 2%. Study-level results: According to a later analysis, most TCR beta chains associated with CMV appeared HLA-restricted. In most subjects, TCR beta sequences reportedly gave accurate predictions of HLA-A and HLA-B alleles. It was assumed in the presence/absence analyses that sequencing depth was roughly uniform across donors. Later on, a genetic analysis was performed. It linked a missense variant in DCLRE1C with V- and J-gene trimming of TCR beta.

The chain recombines TRBV5-1 with TRBJ2-3; a weak D match, TRBD1 (5 bases). Sequenced material: PBMCs. This clonotype was obtained from a woman aged 18 to 35 in good health and CMV-seronegative. CDR3 sequence (DNA): TGCGCCAGCAGCTTCGTTAGGGGAACAGATACGCAGTATTTT. This encodes CASSFVRGTDTQYF.